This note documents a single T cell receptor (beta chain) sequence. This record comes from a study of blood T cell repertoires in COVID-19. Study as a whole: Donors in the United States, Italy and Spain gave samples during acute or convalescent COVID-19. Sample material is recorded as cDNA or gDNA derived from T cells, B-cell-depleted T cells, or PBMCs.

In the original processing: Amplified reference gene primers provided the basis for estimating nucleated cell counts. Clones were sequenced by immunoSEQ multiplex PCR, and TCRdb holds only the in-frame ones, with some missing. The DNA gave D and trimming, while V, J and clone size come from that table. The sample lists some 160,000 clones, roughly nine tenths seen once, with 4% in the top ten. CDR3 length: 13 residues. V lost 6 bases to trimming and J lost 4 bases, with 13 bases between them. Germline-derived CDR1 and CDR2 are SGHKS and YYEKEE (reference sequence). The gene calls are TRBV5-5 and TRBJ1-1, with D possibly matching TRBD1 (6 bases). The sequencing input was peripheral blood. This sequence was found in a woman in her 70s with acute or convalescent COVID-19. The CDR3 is CASTLGGLTEAFF. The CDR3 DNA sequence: TGTGCCAGCACCCTAGGGGGTCTCACTGAAGCTTTCTTT.